This T cell receptor (beta chain) emerged from a study of human T cells and chemical hapten exposure. Study summary: From small differences in pooled library volume came most of the variation in per-sample TCR yields.

The V gene's germline CDR1 is DFQATT and CDR2 SNEGSKA (reference sequence). Trimming stripped 0 bases from V and 2 bases from J, with 9 bases between. The CDR3 is 14 amino acids. TCRdb passed the RACE reads through MiXCR, listing each CDR3 protein once. The table includes about 270,000 distinct CDR3 sequences, almost 8% detected once. As for time point: pre-sensitization, week 0. Treatment of the sample: therapeutic diphenylcyclopropenone sensitization with weekly scalp DPC. Study results and caveats: Given that the donors had alopecia, their immune response may differ from that seen in healthy people. PT1 expanded TCR numbers tracked positively with patch test score. Clustering by CDR3 similarity yielded significantly more large clusters from expanded TCRs than controls.

This clonotype was picked up many times. Its target is not known. Source: whole blood, taken in connection with sensitization to the hapten diphenylcyclopropenone (DPC). The chain combines TRBV20-1 with TRBJ2-3; D is uncertain. The source of this sequence is a man aged 18 to 30 with alopecia areata. Some clones in this sample may be carry-over from other donors' samples. The CDR3 region has the DNA TGCAGTGCTAGAGATATCGATTACACAGATACGCAGTATTTT. It translates to CSARDIDYTDTQYF.